This T cell receptor (beta chain) was documented in a study of monozygotic twins with inflammatory bowel disease (dated by TCRdb to between 2018 and 2021). Context from the whole study: The full study comprised 28 monozygotic twin pairs: nine German pairs (four IBD-concordant, five IBD-discordant) and 19 IBD-discordant Danish pairs. The search for disease-associated traits relied mainly on comparing IBD patients with their genetically identical healthy co-twins within discordant pairs. Each individual had, on average, about 151 000 unique TCRalpha sequences and 181 000 unique TCRbeta sequences available for analysis.

From each donor, an approximately 2.4 ml peripheral blood sample was drawn into PAXgene tubes and stored at -80 degrees C. Total RNA was isolated from whole blood with the PAXgene blood miRNA kit on an automated QIAcube, without T cell sorting. Peripheral blood from monozygotic twin pairs who were concordant or discordant for inflammatory bowel disease underwent deep TCRalpha and TCRbeta repertoire profiling using unique molecular barcoding. For every twin pair, smoking habits were documented, and each individual was categorised as a current, former or never smoker. The CDR3 runs 16 residues from the cysteine to the phenylalanine. Only the protein sequence is given. The germline V gene provides CDR1 MNHNS and CDR2 SASEGT. Concerning this clonotype itself: Its antigen specificity is not known.

What the study reported, not specific to this receptor: A decrease in TCRbeta repertoire diversity, as measured by inverse Simpson index, was observed in IBD patients compared with their healthy co-twins. No single strong signal or clonotype linked to IBD turned up in the results, so the idea that one exists was not supported. Compared with healthy twins, IBD patients had fewer clonotypes in common with other individuals, a difference most pronounced in patients showing signs of disease activity. Distinction between different T cell subtypes could not be achieved in the analysis. Repertoire similarity did not differ between concordant and discordant twins, possibly due to limited statistical power. Because patients were on differing immunosuppressive treatments, the repertoires may have picked up extra background noise and inter-individual variability.

The receptor library was made with 5' RACE. The input for every TCR library was roughly 3,300 ng of total RNA. For each sample, cDNA synthesis with SMARTScribe reverse transcriptase was split into eight separate reactions. Unique molecular identifiers containing a 6-nucleotide sample barcode were introduced through template switching during cDNA synthesis. TCRalpha and TCRbeta cDNA was amplified in two nested PCRs of approximately 17 and 9 cycles, and bead purification was carried out after each PCR. Before amplification, the cDNA was both treated with uracil DNA-glycosylase and purified with the QIAquick PCR purification kit. In the second PCR, Illumina TruSeq-compatible adapters and sample-specific barcodes were added. TapeStation and Qubit were used to check library quality and concentration, and 4 to 6 ng of each library went into the pool. Pooled libraries were sequenced on an Illumina HiSeq2500 single-index Rapid Run with 2 x 100 bp reads and custom sequencing primers. The original pipeline was this. MiGEC version 1.2.6 was used for UMI-based consensus assembly, which corrected PCR and sequencing errors. MiXCR version 2.1.1 was used for V(D)J alignment, clonotype assembly and CDR3 extraction. Gene usage, clonotype sharing and MAIT/NKT TCR abundance were normalised by analysing the top 1000, 10 000 and 20 000 clonotypes per sample. Diversity was computed as the inverse Simpson index with the vegan R package after downsampling to 27 000 UMIs. Statistical testing used paired Mann-Whitney U tests on the discordant twin pairs and applied Benjamini-Hochberg correction for multiple testing. Following reprocessing of the reads by TCRdb, the data hold one row per CDR3 protein sequence and no DNA is available. For this entry, the V and J calls and clone size follow TCRdb and not the study's own pipeline. This specimen's table enumerates about 380,000 distinct CDR3 sequences. The ten largest clones take up approximately 2.4% of the sample.

The sequenced sample consisted of blood. The chain uses TRBV6-1 and TRBJ2-7; TCRdb gives TRBD1 as the D gene, but with no DNA this cannot be confirmed. The sequence was collected from a human donor with ulcerative colitis or Crohn's disease, or a healthy co-twin of an affected twin (not recorded which). The encoded CDR3 is CASTARPGQVKGEQYF.